These 13 T cell receptor beta chains were all obtained from the same sample, sequenced in a study of T cells in Graves' hyperthyroidism and ophthalmopathy. What was amplified from RNA transcripts were TCR beta CDR3 regions. During a first-round RT-PCR of the TCR CDR3, the HTBI primer set was used. TCRdb passed the multiplex PCR reads through MiXCR, listing each CDR3 protein once. The data contain just over 550,000 distinct CDR3 sequences, 35% to 55% of them singletons. The sequenced sample consisted of peripheral blood or thyroid tissue (not recorded which). The receptors stem from a woman younger than 35 with Graves' hyperthyroidism.

This chain joins TRBV15 and TRBJ2-6; unclear D gene. The CDR3 covers 16 residues. Between the trimmed V and J ends, which lost 3 bases and 1 base, there was a span of 10 bases. Germline CDR1 LNHNV, CDR2 YYDKDF (reference sequence). The CDR3 bases are TGTGCCACCAGCAGCTTAGCTGGTTCTGGGGCCAACGTCCTGACTTTC. Its protein is CATSSLAGSGANVLTF.

Ten or more counts support this clonotype. The chain has TRBV10-3 and TRBJ2-2, with 7 bases aligning to TRBD1. V gave up 5 bases and J gave up 0 bases; unmatched junction bases: 3. CDR1 is ENHRY and CDR2 is SYGVKD in the germline V gene. This CDR3 is 15 amino acids long. This chain's CDR3 is CAISQQGSNTGELFF. The CDR3 region has the DNA TGTGCCATCAGTCAACAGGGGTCGAACACCGGGGAGCTGTTTTTT.

This clonotype was observed a few times. This rearrangement joins TRBV9 to TRBJ1-4; D is undetermined. This CDR3 is 17 amino acids long. The V and J ends lost 0 bases and 3 bases respectively, with 15 bases between them. Per germline, CDR1 SGDLS and CDR2 YYNGEE. For the CDR3, the DNA is TGTGCCAGCAGCGTAGCGGGCGGGAAGGTTGCTAATGAAAAACTGTTTTTT. This gives the protein CASSVAGGKVANEKLFF. The full variable domain, completed using reference TRBV9 and TRBJ1-4, is DSGVTQTPKHLITATGQRVTLRCSPRSGDLSVYWYQQSLDQGLQFLIQYYNGEERAKGNILERFSAQQFPDLHSELNLSSLELGDSALYFCASSVAGGKVANEKLFFGSGTQLSVL.

There are many counts of this clonotype. The chain joins TRBV2 to TRBJ1-2, with TRBD1 as a possible D gene (5 bases). Between the trimmed V and J ends, which lost 3 bases and 4 bases, there was a span of 12 bases. The germline V gene has CDR1 SNHLY and CDR2 FYNNEI. The CDR3 runs to 14 residues. The CDR3 loop reads CASSEVGTFYGYTF. The DNA for the CDR3 is TGTGCCAGCAGTGAGGTGGGGACGTTCTATGGCTACACCTTC.

V usage is TRBV3-1 and J usage is TRBJ1-2; 9 bases are a match to TRBD1. Germline CDR1 and CDR2: LGHDT and YNNKEL (reference sequence). The CDR3 totals 14 residues. V trimming: 4 bases; J trimming: 7 bases; junction bases outside the gene matches: 7. The CDR3 DNA reads TGTGCCAGCAGCCGAACGGGACAGGGCGGTGGCTACACCTTC. It codes for CASSRTGQGGGYTF.

The V gene is TRBV2, the J gene TRBJ2-5, with 7 bases fitting TRBD2. Germline CDR1 is SNHLY and CDR2 is FYNNEI. V dropped 8 bases and J dropped 9; count of bases not matched to a gene: 15. This CDR3 contains 14 residues. For the CDR3, the DNA is TGTGCCAGCCGGGCTAGCGGAGGGACGGAGGCCCAGTACTTC. This encodes CASRASGGTEAQYF.

The chain links TRBV7-9 to TRBJ2-5; TRBD1 might be the D (6 bases). The CDR3 has 14 residues. The ends were cut back, 3 bases at V and 6 bases at J, with 14 bases in the middle. Germline lookup yields CDR1 SEHNR and CDR2 FQNEAQ (reference sequence). The CDR3 nucleotides read TGTGCCAGCAGCTTGTATAGGGGGAGTCAGACCCAGTACTTC. Protein product: CASSLYRGSQTQYF.

As regards this clonotype: One end of the junction fails to match germline, which may point to a read error. The chain joins TRBV7-3 to TRBJ1-5; no reliable D call. The CDR3 length is 16 residues. Looked up from germline, CDR1 is SGHTA and CDR2 is FQGTGA. CDR3 amino acids: CASSPEAGRYNQPQHF. The CDR3 coding sequence is TGCGCCAGCAGCCCCGAGGCCGGCAGATACAATCAGCCCCAGCATTTT.

This chain connects TRBV7-3 to TRBJ1-6; 9 bases fit TRBD1. The V segment lost 6 bases and the J segment 9 bases; nucleotides outside the gene matches: 6. Germline CDR1 and CDR2: SGHTA and FQGTGA. CDR3 length: 14 amino acids. The CDR3: CASSLGQGPSPLHF. In DNA, the CDR3 is TGTGCCAGCAGTCTCGGACAGGGGCCTTCACCCCTCCACTTT.

In its sample, this clonotype was seen many times. The rearrangement links TRBV29-1 to TRBJ2-5, with 9 bases lining up with TRBD1. With V trimmed by 5 bases and J by 0 bases, 7 bases remained unmatched. This CDR3 contains 15 residues. Germline CDR1 and CDR2: SQVTM and ANQGSEA. The CDR3 loop is CSVRGTGSDQETQYF. CDR3 DNA: TGCAGCGTTAGGGGGACAGGGTCGGACCAAGAGACCCAGTACTTC.

This clonotype was counted many times. V is TRBV6-6 and J is TRBJ2-5, with 13 positions matching TRBD2. The germline V gene encodes CDR1 MNHNY and CDR2 SVGAGI (reference sequence). Unmatched junction bases numbered 4, after V lost 6 bases and J lost 9 bases. The CDR3 sequence is 13 residues long. The CDR3 sequence: CASRGLAGVAQYF. CDR3 bases: TGTGCCAGCAGAGGACTAGCGGGAGTAGCCCAGTACTTC.

This chain links TRBV2 with TRBJ1-2; D possibly corresponds to TRBD1 (5 bases). The germline gives CDR1 SNHLY, CDR2 FYNNEI. The germline V and J ends were trimmed by 6 bases and 2 bases, with 16 bases remaining between them. The CDR3 is 15 amino acids. The CDR3 DNA follows: TGTGCCAGCAGCTTAGCCGGGGGGGAGAACTATGGCTACACCTTC. Its protein is CASSLAGGENYGYTF.

This clonotype has a handful of counts. V usage is TRBV6-6 and J usage is TRBJ2-7; 7 bases are shared with TRBD1. The CDR3 sequence is 13 residues long. In germline, CDR1 is MNHNY, CDR2 SVGAGI (reference sequence). With 6 bases clipped from V and 6 bases from J, the junction kept 8 bases outside the gene matches. The CDR3: CASRGQLRSEQYF. The CDR3 DNA sequence: TGTGCCAGCAGGGGACAGCTAAGGTCCGAGCAGTACTTC.